This T cell receptor beta chain originates from a study of blood T cell repertoires in COVID-19 (dated by TCRdb to the early 2020s). Looking at the study overall: The collaborator samples originated in the United States, Italy and Spain and spanned the acute and convalescent phases of COVID-19. Deeply sampled blood TCRbeta repertoires from subjects exposed to, actively infected with, or recovered from COVID-19 were included in the dataset. The material from the prospective study consisted of cDNA or gDNA derived from T cells, B-cell-depleted T cells, or PBMCs. The repertoires were released in a freely available public database meant as a resource for research on the immune response to SARS-CoV-2. HLA class I and class II types, where available, came from metadata supplied by the sample provider rather than from assay-based typing. The sample metadata nearly always contained a de-identified subject ID, COVID-19 status, age in years and sex. The samples were drawn from the first 160 participants of the ongoing ImmuneRACE study and from 950 to 1,500 subjects provided by 6 global collaborators.

The CDR3 spans 15 residues, from the cysteine through the phenylalanine. Just the 45-base CDR3 DNA is kept, in frame starting at base 1. The germline V gene sets CDR1 to SGHRS and CDR2 to YFSETQ. Trimmed from V: 5 bases; trimmed from J: 3 bases; junction bases lacking a gene match: 10. TCRbeta CDR3 regions were amplified from genomic DNA using the immunoSEQ Assay, a bias-controlled multiplex PCR. The original pipeline was this. The number of nucleated cells in each sample was estimated from the amplification of reference gene primers within the assay. To quantify the absolute abundance of each unique TCRbeta CDR3 rearrangement, sequence reads were collapsed and filtered. For each sample, productive Simpson clonality was calculated as the square root of Simpson's diversity index over productive rearrangements. As stored in TCRdb, this immuneACCESS dataset retains in-frame rearrangements with V and J assigned. A fraction of the clones does not appear; measured against another copy, unresolved V genes explain less than half of the discrepancy, and the remainder lacks a known reason. That table supplies the V and J calls and clone size; D and trimming were determined from the DNA. The sample includes around 75,000 clones, with around 89% observed a single time. Approximately 0.59% of the sample is taken by the ten largest.

On the study overall, not on this receptor specifically: How much clinical and demographic metadata was included differed by source and by participant, and the metadata was provided uncurated.

The collaborating institutions used their own protocols to collect whole blood in K2EDTA tubes. For TCRbeta analysis, collaborator samples were shipped as frozen whole blood, as isolated PBMCs, or as DNA extracted from either sample type. On this clone: Its antigen specificity is not known. Base-call qualities are not available, and no considerably larger clone is one nucleotide away.

Sequenced material: peripheral blood. This receptor was obtained from a man aged 60-69 years with acute or convalescent COVID-19. The sequence links TRBV5-1 to TRBJ2-7; 8 bases in the junction line up with TRBD1. This receptor carries the CDR3 CASRRIGQGDYEQYF. The DNA is as follows: TGCGCCAGCAGGAGAATCGGACAGGGCGACTACGAGCAGTACTTC.